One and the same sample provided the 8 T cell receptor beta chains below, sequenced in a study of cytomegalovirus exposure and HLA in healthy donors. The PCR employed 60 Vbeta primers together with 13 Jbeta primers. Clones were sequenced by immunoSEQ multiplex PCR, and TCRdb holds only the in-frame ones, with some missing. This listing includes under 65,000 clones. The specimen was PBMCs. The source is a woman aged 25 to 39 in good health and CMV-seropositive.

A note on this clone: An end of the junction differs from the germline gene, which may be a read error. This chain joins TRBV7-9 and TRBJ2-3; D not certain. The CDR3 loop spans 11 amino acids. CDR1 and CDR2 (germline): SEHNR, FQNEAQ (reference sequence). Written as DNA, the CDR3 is TGTGCCAGCAGCTATGCAGATAAGCAGTATTTT. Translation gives CASSYADKQYF.

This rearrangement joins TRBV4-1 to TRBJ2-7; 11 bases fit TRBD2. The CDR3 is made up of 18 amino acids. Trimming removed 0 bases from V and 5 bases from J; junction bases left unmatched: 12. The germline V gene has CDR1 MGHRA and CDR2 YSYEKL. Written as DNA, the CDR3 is TGCGCCAGCAGCCAAGATGAGGCTAGCGGGAGGTCCGGAGACGAGCAGTACTTC. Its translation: CASSQDEASGRSGDEQYF.

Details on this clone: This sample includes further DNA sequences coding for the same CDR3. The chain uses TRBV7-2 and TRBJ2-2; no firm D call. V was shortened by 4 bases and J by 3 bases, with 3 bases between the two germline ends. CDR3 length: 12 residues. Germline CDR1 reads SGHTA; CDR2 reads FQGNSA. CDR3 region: CASSSDTGELFF. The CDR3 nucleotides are TGTGCCAGCAGCTCGGACACCGGGGAGCTGTTTTTT.

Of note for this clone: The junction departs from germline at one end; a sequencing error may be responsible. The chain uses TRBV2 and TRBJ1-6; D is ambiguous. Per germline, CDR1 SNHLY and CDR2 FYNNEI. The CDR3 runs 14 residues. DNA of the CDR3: TGTGCTAGCAGTGAAAGCGCGTACGTGTCACCCCTCCACTTT. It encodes CASSESAYVSPLHF. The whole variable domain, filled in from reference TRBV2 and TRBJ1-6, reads EPEVTQTPSHQVTQMGQEVILRCVPISNHLYFYWYRQILGQKVEFLVSFYNNEISEKSEIFDDQFSVERPDGSNFTLKIRSTKLEDSAMYFCASSESAYVSPLHFGNGTRLTVT.

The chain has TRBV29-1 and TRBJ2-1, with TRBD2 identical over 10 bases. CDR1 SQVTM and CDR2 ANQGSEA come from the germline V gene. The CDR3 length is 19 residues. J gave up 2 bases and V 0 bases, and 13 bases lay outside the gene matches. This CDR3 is CSVEDSSGRDHFTYNEQFF. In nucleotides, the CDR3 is TGCAGCGTTGAAGATAGCAGCGGGAGGGACCACTTCACCTACAATGAGCAGTTCTTC.

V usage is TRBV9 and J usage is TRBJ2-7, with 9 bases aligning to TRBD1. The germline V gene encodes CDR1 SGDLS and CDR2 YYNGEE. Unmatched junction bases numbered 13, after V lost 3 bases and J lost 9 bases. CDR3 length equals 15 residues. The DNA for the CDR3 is TGTGCCAGCAGCGCTGGGACAGGGCCCGGGTGGGTGCAGTACTTC. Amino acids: CASSAGTGPGWVQYF. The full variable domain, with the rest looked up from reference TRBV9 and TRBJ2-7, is DSGVTQTPKHLITATGQRVTLRCSPRSGDLSVYWYQQSLDQGLQFLIQYYNGEERAKGNILERFSAQQFPDLHSELNLSSLELGDSALYFCASSAGTGPGWVQYFGPGTRLTVT.

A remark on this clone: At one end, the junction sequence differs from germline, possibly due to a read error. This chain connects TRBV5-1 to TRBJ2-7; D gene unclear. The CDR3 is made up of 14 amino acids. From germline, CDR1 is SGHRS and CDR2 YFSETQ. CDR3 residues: CASSLDGQVYEQYF. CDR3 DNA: TGCGCCAGCAGTTTGGATGGCCAAGTCTACGAGCAGTACTTC.

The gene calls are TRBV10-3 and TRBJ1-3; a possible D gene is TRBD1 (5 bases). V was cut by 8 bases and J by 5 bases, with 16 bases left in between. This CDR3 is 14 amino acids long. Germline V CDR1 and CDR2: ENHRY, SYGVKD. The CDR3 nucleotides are TGTGCCATCGGGGCCATCGAAGGCCGAAACACCATATATTTT. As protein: CAIGAIEGRNTIYF.